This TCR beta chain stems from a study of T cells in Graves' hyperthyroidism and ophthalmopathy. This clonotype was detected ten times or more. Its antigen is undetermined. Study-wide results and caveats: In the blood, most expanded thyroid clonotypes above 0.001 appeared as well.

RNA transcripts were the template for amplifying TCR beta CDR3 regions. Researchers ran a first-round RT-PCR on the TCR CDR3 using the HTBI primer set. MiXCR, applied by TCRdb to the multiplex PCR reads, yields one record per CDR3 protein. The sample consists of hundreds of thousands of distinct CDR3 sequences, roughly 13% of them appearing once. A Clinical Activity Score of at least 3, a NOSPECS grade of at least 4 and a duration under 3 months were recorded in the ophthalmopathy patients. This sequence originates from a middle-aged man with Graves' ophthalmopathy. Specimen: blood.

The CDR3 loop is CSGTSANNEQFF. The CDR3 DNA follows: TGCAGTGGGACTAGCGCTAACAATGAGCAGTTCTTC. The V and J genes are TRBV20-1 and TRBJ2-1, with 9 bases matching TRBD2. V was clipped by 7 bases and J by 5 bases; unmatched bases: 3. The CDR3 spans 12 residues. CDR1 is DFQATT, CDR2 SNEGSKA, per germline (reference sequence).